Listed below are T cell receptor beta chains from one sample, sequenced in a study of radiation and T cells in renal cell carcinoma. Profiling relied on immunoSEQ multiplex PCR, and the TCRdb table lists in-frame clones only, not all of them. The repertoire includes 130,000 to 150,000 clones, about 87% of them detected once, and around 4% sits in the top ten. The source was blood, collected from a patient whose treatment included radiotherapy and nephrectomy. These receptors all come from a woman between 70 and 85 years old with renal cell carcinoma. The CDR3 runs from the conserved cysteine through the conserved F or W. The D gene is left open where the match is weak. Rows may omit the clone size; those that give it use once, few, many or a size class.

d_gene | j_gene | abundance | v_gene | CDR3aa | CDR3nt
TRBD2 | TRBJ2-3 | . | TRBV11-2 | CASSLRGGASGDTQYF | TGTGCCAGCAGCTTACGCGGGGGGGCCTCGGGAGATACGCAGTATTTT
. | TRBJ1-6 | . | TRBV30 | CAWREGASSYNSPLHF | TGTGCCTGGAGGGAGGGTGCGAGCTCCTATAATTCACCCCTCCACTTT
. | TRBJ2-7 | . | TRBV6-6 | CASSRLISYEQYF | TGTGCCAGCAGTCGTCTGATCTCCTACGAGCAGTACTTC
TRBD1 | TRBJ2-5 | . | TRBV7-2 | CASSFGRGQETQYF | TGTGCCAGCAGCTTCGGCAGGGGGCAGGAGACCCAGTACTTC
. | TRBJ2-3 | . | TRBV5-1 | CASSLTVGIADTQYF | TGCGCCAGCAGTTTGACAGTAGGTATCGCAGATACGCAGTATTTT
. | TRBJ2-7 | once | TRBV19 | CASSITTDSYEQYF | TGTGCCAGTAGTATTACCACAGACAGTTACGAGCAGTACTTC
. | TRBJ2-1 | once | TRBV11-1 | CASSFANEQFF | TGTGCCAGCAGCTTTGCTAATGAGCAGTTCTTC
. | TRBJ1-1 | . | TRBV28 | CASSFWDEAFF | TGTGCCAGCAGTTTTTGGGATGAAGCTTTCTTT
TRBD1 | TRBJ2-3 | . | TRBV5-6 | CASSSGTVADTQYF | TGTGCCAGCAGCTCGGGGACAGTGGCAGATACGCAGTATTTT
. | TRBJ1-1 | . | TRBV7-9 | CASSPGPGTEAFF | TGTGCCAGCAGCCCGGGACCCGGCACTGAAGCTTTCTTT
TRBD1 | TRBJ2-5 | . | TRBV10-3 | CAISDFPGQGARETQYF | TGTGCCATCAGTGACTTTCCGGGACAGGGGGCGCGGGAGACCCAGTACTTC
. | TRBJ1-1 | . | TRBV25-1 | CASSERQKNTEAFF | TGTGCCAGCAGTGAAAGGCAGAAAAACACTGAAGCTTTCTTT
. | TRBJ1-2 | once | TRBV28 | CATATSGGRPTLPLNYGYTF | TGTGCCACCGCCACCTCCGGGGGCAGGCCGACTCTGCCTCTTAACTATGGCTACACCTTC
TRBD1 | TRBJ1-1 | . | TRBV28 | CASSRTGGNTEAFF | TGTGCCAGCAGCCGGACAGGAGGTAACACTGAAGCTTTCTTT